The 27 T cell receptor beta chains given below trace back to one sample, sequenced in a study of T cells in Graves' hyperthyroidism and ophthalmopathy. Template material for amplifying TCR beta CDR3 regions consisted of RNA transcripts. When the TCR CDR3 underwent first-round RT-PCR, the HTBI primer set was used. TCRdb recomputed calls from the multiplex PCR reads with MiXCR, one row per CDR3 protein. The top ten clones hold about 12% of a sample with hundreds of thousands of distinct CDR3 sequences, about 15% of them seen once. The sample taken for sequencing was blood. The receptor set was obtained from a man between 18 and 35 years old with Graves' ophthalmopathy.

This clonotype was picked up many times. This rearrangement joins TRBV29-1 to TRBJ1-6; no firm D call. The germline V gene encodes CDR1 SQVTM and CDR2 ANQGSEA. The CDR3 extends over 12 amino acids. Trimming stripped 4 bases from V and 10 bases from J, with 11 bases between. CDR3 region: CSVGSVGSPLHF. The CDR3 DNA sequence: TGCAGCGTTGGTTCGGTTGGGTCACCCCTCCACTTT.

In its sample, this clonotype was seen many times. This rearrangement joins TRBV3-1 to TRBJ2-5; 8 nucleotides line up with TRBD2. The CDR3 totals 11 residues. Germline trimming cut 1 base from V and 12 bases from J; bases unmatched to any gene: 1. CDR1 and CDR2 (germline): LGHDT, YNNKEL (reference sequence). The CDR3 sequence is CASSQAGLEYF. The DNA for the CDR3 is TGTGCCAGCAGCCAAGCGGGACTAGAGTACTTC.

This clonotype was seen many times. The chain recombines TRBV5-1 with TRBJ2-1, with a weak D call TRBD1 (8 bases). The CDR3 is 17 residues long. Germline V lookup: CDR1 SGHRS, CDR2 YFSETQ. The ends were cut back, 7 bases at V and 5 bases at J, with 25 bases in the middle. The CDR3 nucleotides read TGCGCCAGCTCGGGACAGGTACTTGGCGGGGGTAACAATGAGCAGTTCTTC. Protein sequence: CASSGQVLGGGNNEQFF.

The CDR3 DNA is TGTGCCAGCAGCCCCGCCGGGACTAGCGGGGTAGAGACCCAGTACTTC. Its protein is CASSPAGTSGVETQYF. The chain recombines TRBV9 with TRBJ2-5, with 13 bases matching TRBD2. CDR3 length: 16 residues. CDR1 and CDR2 (germline): SGDLS, YYNGEE. V dropped 4 bases and J dropped 4; count of bases not matched to a gene: 7.

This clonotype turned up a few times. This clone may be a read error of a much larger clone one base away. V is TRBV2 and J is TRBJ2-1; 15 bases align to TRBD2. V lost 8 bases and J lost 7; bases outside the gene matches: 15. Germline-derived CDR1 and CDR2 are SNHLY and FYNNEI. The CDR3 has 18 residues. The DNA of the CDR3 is TGTGCCAGCTCATGGGGACTAGCGGGGGGTTCCAGACAAAATGAGCAGTTCTTC. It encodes CASSWGLAGGSRQNEQFF.

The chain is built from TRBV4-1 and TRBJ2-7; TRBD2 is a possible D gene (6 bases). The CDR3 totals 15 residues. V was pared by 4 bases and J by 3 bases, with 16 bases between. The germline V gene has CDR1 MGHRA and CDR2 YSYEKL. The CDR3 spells CASSPPGLAYYEQYF. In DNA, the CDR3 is TGCGCCAGCAGCCCGCCGGGGCTAGCGTACTACGAGCAGTACTTC.

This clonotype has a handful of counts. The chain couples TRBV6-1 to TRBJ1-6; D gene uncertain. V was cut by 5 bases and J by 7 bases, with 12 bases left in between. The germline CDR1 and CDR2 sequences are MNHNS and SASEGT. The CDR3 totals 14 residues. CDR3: CASSWGSQNSPLHF. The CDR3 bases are TGTGCCAGCAGTTGGGGTTCGCAAAATTCACCCCTCCACTTT.

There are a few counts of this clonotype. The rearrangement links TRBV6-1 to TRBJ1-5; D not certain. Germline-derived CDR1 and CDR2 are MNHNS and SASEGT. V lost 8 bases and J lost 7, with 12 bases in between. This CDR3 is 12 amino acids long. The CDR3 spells CASDTPRQPQHF. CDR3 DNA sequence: TGTGCCAGCGACACACCTCGACAGCCCCAGCATTTT.

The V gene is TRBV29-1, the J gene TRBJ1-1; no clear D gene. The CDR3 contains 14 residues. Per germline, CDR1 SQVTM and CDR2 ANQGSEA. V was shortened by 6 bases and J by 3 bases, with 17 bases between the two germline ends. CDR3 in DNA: TGCAGCGTACAGAGAACGCGGCCGGACACTGAAGCTTTCTTT. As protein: CSVQRTRPDTEAFF.

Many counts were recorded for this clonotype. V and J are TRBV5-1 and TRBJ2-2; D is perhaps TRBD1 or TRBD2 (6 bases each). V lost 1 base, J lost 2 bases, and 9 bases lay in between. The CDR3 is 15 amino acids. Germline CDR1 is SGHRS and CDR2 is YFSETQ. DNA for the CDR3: TGCGCCAGCAGCTTGCGGGGGCTAAACACCGGGGAGCTGTTTTTT. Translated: CASSLRGLNTGELFF.

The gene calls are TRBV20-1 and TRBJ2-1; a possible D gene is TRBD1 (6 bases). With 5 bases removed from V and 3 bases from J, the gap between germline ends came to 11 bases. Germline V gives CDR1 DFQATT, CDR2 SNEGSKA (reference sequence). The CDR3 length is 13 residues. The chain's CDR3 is CSAPRTDYNEQFF. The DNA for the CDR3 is TGCAGTGCTCCTAGGACAGACTACAATGAGCAGTTCTTC.

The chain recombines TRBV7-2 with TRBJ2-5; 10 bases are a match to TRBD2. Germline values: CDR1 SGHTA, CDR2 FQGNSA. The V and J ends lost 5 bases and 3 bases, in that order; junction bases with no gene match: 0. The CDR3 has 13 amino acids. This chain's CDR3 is CASSGTSEETQYF. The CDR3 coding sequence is TGTGCCAGCAGCGGGACTAGCGAAGAGACCCAGTACTTC.

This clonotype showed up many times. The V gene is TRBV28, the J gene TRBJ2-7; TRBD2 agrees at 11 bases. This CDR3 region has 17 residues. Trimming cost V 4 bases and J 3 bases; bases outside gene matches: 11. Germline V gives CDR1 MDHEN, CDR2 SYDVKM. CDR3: CASSSPLASGRLYEQYF. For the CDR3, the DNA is TGTGCCAGCAGTTCACCCCTGGCTAGCGGGAGGCTCTACGAGCAGTACTTC.

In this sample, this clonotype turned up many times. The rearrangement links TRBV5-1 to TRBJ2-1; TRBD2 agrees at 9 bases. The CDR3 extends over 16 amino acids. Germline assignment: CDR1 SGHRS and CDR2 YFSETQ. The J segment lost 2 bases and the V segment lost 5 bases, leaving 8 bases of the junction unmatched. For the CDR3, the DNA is TGCGCCAGCAGGTACCCGACTAGCGGCACCTACAATGAGCAGTTCTTC. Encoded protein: CASRYPTSGTYNEQFF.

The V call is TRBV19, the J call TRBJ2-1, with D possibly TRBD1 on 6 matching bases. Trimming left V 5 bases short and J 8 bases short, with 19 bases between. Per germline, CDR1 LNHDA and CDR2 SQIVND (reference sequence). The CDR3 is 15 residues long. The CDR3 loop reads CASSVRGKGKYEQFF. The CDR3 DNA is TGTGCCAGTAGTGTCAGGGGAAAGGGAAAATATGAGCAGTTCTTC. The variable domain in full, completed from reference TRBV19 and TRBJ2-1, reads DGGITQSPKYLFRKEGQNVTLSCEQNLNHDAMYWYRQDPGQGLRLIYYSQIVNDFQKGDIAEGYSVSREKKESFPLTVTSAQKNPTAFYLCASSVRGKGKYEQFFGPGTRLTVL.

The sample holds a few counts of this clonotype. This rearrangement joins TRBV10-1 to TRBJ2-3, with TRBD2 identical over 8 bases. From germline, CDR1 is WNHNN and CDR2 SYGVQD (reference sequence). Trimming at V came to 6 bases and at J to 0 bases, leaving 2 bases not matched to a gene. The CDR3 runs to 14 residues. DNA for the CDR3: TGCGCCAGCAGCCGACTAGCGAGCACAGATACGCAGTATTTT. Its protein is CASSRLASTDTQYF.

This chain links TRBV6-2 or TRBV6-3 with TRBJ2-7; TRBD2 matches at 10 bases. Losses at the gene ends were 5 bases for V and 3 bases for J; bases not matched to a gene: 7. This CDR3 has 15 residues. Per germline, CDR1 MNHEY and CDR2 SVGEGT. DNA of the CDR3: TGTGCCAGCAGTGGGCCTAGCGGGGGTCACTACGAGCAGTACTTC. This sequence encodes CASSGPSGGHYEQYF.

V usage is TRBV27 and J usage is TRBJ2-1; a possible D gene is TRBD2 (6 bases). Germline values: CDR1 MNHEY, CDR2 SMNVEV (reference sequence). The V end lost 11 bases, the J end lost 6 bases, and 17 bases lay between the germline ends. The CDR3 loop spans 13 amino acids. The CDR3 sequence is CAGTPGGVNEQFF. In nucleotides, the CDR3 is TGTGCCGGCACTCCCGGGGGAGTCAATGAGCAGTTCTTC.

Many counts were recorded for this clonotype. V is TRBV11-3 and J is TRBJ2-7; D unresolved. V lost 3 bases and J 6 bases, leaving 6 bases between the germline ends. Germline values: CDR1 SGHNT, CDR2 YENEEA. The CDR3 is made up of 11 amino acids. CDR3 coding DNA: TGTGCCAGCAGCTTCGAGGCCGAGCAGTACTTC. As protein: CASSFEAEQYF.

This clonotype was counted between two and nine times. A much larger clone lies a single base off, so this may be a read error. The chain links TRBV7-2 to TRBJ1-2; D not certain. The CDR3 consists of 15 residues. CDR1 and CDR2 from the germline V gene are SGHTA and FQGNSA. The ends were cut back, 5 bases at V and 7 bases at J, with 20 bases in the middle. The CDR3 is CASSLEGYSTCGYTF. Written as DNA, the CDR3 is TGTGCCAGCAGCCTAGAAGGTTATTCTACCTGTGGCTACACCTTC.

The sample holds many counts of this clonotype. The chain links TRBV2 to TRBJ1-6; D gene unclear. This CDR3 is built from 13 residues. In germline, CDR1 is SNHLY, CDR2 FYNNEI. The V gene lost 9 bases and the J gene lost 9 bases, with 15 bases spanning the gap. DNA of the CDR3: TGTGCCAGTGCTGAGGAAATCGGTTCACCCCTCCACTTT. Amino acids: CASAEEIGSPLHF.

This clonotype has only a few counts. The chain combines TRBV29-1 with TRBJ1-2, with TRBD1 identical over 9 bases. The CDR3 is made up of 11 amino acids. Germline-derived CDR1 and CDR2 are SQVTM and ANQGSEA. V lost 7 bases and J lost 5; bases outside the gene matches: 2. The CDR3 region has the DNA TGCAGCGGGGGACAGGGATATGGCTACACCTTC. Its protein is CSGGQGYGYTF.

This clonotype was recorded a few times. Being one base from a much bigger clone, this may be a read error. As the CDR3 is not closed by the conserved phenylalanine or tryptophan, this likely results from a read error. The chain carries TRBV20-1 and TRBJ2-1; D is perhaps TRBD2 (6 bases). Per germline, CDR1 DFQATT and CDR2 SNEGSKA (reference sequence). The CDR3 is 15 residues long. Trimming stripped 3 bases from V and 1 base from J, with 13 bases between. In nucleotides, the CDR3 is TGCAGTGCTAGGGACCCGGGACTTTCCTACAATGAGCAGTTCTCC. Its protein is CSARDPGLSYNEQFS.

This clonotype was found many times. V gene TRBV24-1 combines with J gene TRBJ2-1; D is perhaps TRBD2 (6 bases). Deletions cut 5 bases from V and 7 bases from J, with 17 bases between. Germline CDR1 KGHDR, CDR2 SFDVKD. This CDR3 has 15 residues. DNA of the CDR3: TGTGCCACCAGTGTACGTAGCGGCCCGATTAATGAGCAGTTCTTC. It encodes CATSVRSGPINEQFF.

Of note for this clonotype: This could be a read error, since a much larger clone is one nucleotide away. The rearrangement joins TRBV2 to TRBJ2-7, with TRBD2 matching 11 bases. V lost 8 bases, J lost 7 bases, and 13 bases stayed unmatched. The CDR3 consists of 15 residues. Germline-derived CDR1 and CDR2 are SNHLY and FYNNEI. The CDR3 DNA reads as TGTGCCAGCGGTCTCTTAGCGGGAGGGGGAGGAGAGCAGTACTTC. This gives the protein CASGLLAGGGGEQYF.

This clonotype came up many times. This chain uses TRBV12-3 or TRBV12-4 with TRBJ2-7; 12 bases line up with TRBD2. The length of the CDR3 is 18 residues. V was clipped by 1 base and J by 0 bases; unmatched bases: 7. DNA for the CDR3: TGTGCCAGCAGTTTAGGACTAGCGGGGGCCGATAGCTCCTACGAGCAGTACTTC. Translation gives CASSLGLAGADSSYEQYF.

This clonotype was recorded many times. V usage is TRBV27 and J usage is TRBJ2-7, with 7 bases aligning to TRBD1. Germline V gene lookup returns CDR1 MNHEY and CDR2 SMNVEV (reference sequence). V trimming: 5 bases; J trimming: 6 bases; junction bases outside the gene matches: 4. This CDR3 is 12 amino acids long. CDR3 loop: CASSPGTAEQYF. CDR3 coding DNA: TGTGCCAGCAGTCCCGGGACAGCCGAGCAGTACTTC.